Shown below are 8 T cell receptor beta chains from a single sample sequenced in a study of blood T cell repertoires in COVID-19. The protocol was immunoSEQ multiplex PCR, while the TCRdb copy is restricted to in-frame clones and leaves out a portion. The profile shows about 150,000 clones, 80% to 85% of them singletons. Sequencing input: peripheral blood. These receptors all come from a man between 18 and 29 years old with active or convalescent COVID-19.

The chain uses TRBV14 and TRBJ2-7; 10 bases map to TRBD1. This CDR3 is 14 amino acids long. The V and J ends lost 4 bases and 3 bases, in that order; junction bases with no gene match: 3. From germline, CDR1 is SGHDN and CDR2 FVKESK. The CDR3 region is CASSPWTGGYEQYF. CDR3 in DNA: TGTGCCAGCAGCCCTTGGACAGGGGGCTACGAGCAGTACTTC. The full variable domain, completed using reference TRBV14 and TRBJ2-7, is EAGVTQFPSHSVIEKGQTVTLRCDPISGHDNLYWYRRVMGKEIKFLLHFVKESKQDESGMPNNRFLAERTGGTYSTLKVQPAELEDSGVYFCASSPWTGGYEQYFGPGTRLTVT.

This chain links TRBV9 with TRBJ1-1, with 8 bases matching TRBD1. CDR3 size: 17 residues. Trimming cost V 0 bases and J 0 bases; bases outside gene matches: 7. In germline, CDR1 is SGDLS, CDR2 YYNGEE. The CDR3 here is CASSVAGTGSMNTEAFF. The CDR3, as DNA: TGTGCCAGCAGCGTAGCTGGGACAGGCTCTATGAACACTGAAGCTTTCTTT.

CDR3 bases: TGTGCCAGCTCGGGGGAGGAGAATGAAAAACTGTTTTTT. Its protein is CASSGEENEKLFF. The chain recombines TRBV18 with TRBJ1-4; tentatively, D is TRBD1 (5 bases). Trimming took off 6 bases at V and 5 bases at J, with 10 bases between the two ends. The CDR3 spans 13 residues. Germline V CDR1 and CDR2: KGHSH, LQKENI.

The V gene is TRBV28, the J gene TRBJ1-1; D gene uncertain. V was shortened by 3 bases and J by 4 bases, with 15 bases between the two germline ends. CDR1 and CDR2 (germline): MDHEN, SYDVKM. This CDR3 region has 15 residues. The CDR3 is CASSFGRRVRTEAFF. CDR3 DNA: TGTGCCAGCAGTTTTGGTAGGAGGGTTCGCACTGAAGCTTTCTTT.

The CDR3 loop reads CASRPTRDYDYEQYF. Written as DNA, the CDR3 is TGTGCCAGCAGGCCTACGCGGGACTACGACTACGAGCAGTACTTC. V is TRBV6-5 and J is TRBJ2-7; 7 bases are shared with TRBD2. The trim removed 6 bases at V and 3 bases at J, leaving 11 bases unmatched. Germline CDR1 reads MNHEY; CDR2 reads SVGAGI. The CDR3 consists of 15 residues.

CDR3: CASSPQTGGATNEKLFF. CDR3 DNA sequence: TGTGCCAGCAGCCCCCAGACAGGGGGCGCGACAAATGAAAAACTGTTTTTT. The chain joins TRBV7-8 to TRBJ1-4; TRBD1 aligns across 10 bases. V lost 5 bases to trimming and J lost 5 bases; unmatched junction nucleotides: 11. The CDR3 extends over 17 amino acids. Germline V lookup: CDR1 SGHVS, CDR2 FQNEAQ.

The chain couples TRBV30 to TRBJ1-2; 7 positions match TRBD1. This CDR3 comprises 18 residues. V lost 2 bases to trimming and J lost 1 base; unmatched junction nucleotides: 16. The germline V gene has CDR1 GTSNPN and CDR2 SVGIG (reference sequence). The DNA of the CDR3 is TGTGCCTGGAGTATCCAGACACCAGGGGGGAGAAGTAACTATGGCTACACCTTC. Translated: CAWSIQTPGGRSNYGYTF.

The chain joins TRBV9 to TRBJ2-1; D may be TRBD1 (6 bases). The CDR3 contains 15 residues. CDR1 is SGDLS, CDR2 YYNGEE, per germline. V was shortened by 2 bases and J by 2 bases, with 11 bases between the two germline ends. DNA for the CDR3: TGTGCCAGCAGCGTCACAGGGAACACCTACAATGAGCAGTTCTTC. It specifies CASSVTGNTYNEQFF.